The following is a T cell receptor (beta chain) sequence with its context. V lost 2 bases and J lost 7, with 14 bases in between. The CDR3 covers 15 residues. The V gene's germline CDR1 is MNHEY and CDR2 SVGEGT. In Seattle, patients joined the study during active infection and were tracked longitudinally. This sample is part of a study of blood T cell repertoires in COVID-19. Study at large: Whether acute or convalescent, the COVID-19 samples came from the United States, Italy and Spain.

Authors' processing steps: Reference gene primer amplification gave nucleated cell count estimates. Profiled with immunoSEQ multiplex PCR; TCRdb holds only in-frame clones, not every one. That table furnishes V, J and clone size, whereas the DNA furnished D and trimming. The sample consists of just over 250,000 clones, about 91% of them appearing once. This receptor was identified in a person under 35 with COVID-19, enrolled during active disease. The source material was peripheral blood. V is TRBV6-2 or TRBV6-3 and J is TRBJ1-4; D unresolved. The chain's CDR3 is CASSYQPVRSEKLFF. As DNA, the CDR3 is TGTGCCAGCAGTTACCAACCCGTACGCAGTGAAAAACTGTTTTTT.